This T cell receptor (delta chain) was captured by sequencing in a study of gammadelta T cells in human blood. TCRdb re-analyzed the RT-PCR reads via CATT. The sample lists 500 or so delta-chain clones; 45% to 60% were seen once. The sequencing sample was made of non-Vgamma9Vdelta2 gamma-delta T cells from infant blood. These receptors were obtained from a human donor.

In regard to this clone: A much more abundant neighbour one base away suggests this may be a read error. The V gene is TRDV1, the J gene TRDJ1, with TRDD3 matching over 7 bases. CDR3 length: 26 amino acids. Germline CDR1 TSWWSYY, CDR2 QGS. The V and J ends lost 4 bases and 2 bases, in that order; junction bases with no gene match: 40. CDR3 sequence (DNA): TGTGCTCTTGGGGGTCACCTAGGGGTTGGAGACGGGAATGGGGGACCTCACCCGAGGGGTACCGATAAACTCATCTTT. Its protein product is CALGGHLGVGDGNGGPHPRGTDKLIF.